Listed below are T cell receptor beta chains from one sample, sequenced in a study of shared clonotypes between healthy human individuals. Only in-frame clones appear in the TCRdb table, and some are missing; sequencing was by immunoSEQ multiplex PCR. The sample carries about 2.5 million clones, roughly 92% recorded once. Source material: naive CD4+ T cells from PBMCs. These receptors all stem from a man aged 18-30 years in good health. Some clones in this sample may be carry-over from other donors' samples. Both conserved end residues are part of each CDR3. A D gene is named only where the DNA matches it firmly. The size entry is marked missing in some rows and otherwise reads once, few, many or a size class.

j_gene: TRBJ1-4; abundance: -; v_gene: TRBV4-2; d_gene: -; CDR3aa: CASSQGWDGNNEKLFF; CDR3nt: TGTGCCAGCAGCCAAGGTTGGGACGGGAATAATGAAAAACTGTTTTTT
j_gene: TRBJ2-3; abundance: -; v_gene: TRBV28; d_gene: -; CDR3aa: CASRSRDTQYF; CDR3nt: TGTGCCAGCAGATCCCGCGATACGCAGTATTTT
j_gene: TRBJ1-1; abundance: few; v_gene: TRBV27; d_gene: TRBD1; CDR3aa: CASGRDSSNTEAFF; CDR3nt: TGTGCCAGCGGACGGGACAGTTCAAACACTGAAGCTTTCTTT
j_gene: TRBJ1-1; abundance: -; v_gene: TRBV6-1; d_gene: -; CDR3aa: CASRQTGTTEAFF; CDR3nt: TGTGCCAGCAGACAAACCGGGACAACCGAAGCTTTCTTT
j_gene: TRBJ2-5; abundance: -; v_gene: TRBV7-2; d_gene: TRBD1; CDR3aa: CASSLFWTGDRETQYF; CDR3nt: TGTGCCAGCAGCTTATTTTGGACAGGGGATCGGGAGACCCAGTACTTC
j_gene: TRBJ2-2; abundance: once; v_gene: TRBV27; d_gene: TRBD1; CDR3aa: CASRRDRGTGELFF; CDR3nt: TGTGCCAGCAGGAGGGACAGGGGTACCGGGGAGCTGTTTTTT
j_gene: TRBJ2-3; abundance: once; v_gene: TRBV2; d_gene: -; CDR3aa: CASSLDTQYF; CDR3nt: TGTGCCAGCAGTCTAGATACGCAGTATTTT
j_gene: TRBJ2-7; abundance: -; v_gene: TRBV18; d_gene: -; CDR3aa: CASSPFRVGSGYEQYF; CDR3nt: TGTGCCAGCTCACCCTTCAGAGTAGGTAGCGGCTACGAGCAGTACTTC
j_gene: TRBJ2-1; abundance: -; v_gene: TRBV9; d_gene: -; CDR3aa: CASSVGAPSYNEQFF; CDR3nt: TGTGCCAGCAGCGTAGGTGCTCCCTCCTACAATGAGCAGTTCTTC
j_gene: TRBJ2-2; abundance: -; v_gene: TRBV27; d_gene: TRBD2; CDR3aa: CASSQSGTANTGELFF; CDR3nt: TGTGCCAGCAGCCAAAGCGGGACTGCGAACACCGGGGAGCTGTTTTTT
j_gene: TRBJ1-2; abundance: -; v_gene: TRBV19; d_gene: TRBD1; CDR3aa: CASSIGQGGYGYTF; CDR3nt: TGTGCCAGTAGTATAGGACAGGGGGGGTATGGCTACACCTTC
j_gene: TRBJ1-2; abundance: -; v_gene: TRBV11-2; d_gene: TRBD1; CDR3aa: CASSPHPGAGGKSNYGYTF; CDR3nt: TGTGCCAGCAGCCCACATCCTGGGGCAGGGGGAAAGTCGAACTATGGCTACACCTTC
j_gene: TRBJ1-2; abundance: -; v_gene: TRBV7-2; d_gene: -; CDR3aa: CASSLPWGPGYGYTF; CDR3nt: TGTGCCAGCAGCCTCCCCTGGGGGCCAGGCTATGGCTACACCTTC
j_gene: TRBJ1-1; abundance: -; v_gene: TRBV15; d_gene: -; CDR3aa: CATSRGPLGRAATEAFF; CDR3nt: TGTGCCACCAGCAGAGGCCCACTGGGCAGGGCGGCCACTGAAGCTTTCTTT
j_gene: TRBJ1-1; abundance: -; v_gene: TRBV5-8; d_gene: TRBD1; CDR3aa: CASIQDRGYTEAFF; CDR3nt: TGTGCCAGCATTCAAGACAGGGGTTACACTGAAGCTTTCTTT
j_gene: TRBJ1-1; abundance: -; v_gene: TRBV25-1; d_gene: TRBD1; CDR3aa: CASTWTGDRGAFF; CDR3nt: TGTGCCAGCACTTGGACAGGGGACCGTGGAGCTTTCTTT
j_gene: TRBJ2-7; abundance: -; v_gene: TRBV7-9; d_gene: -; CDR3aa: CASRLDSAGEQYF; CDR3nt: TGTGCCAGCAGACTGGACAGCGCTGGCGAGCAGTACTTC
j_gene: TRBJ2-3; abundance: -; v_gene: TRBV6-1; d_gene: -; CDR3aa: CASRTTRGTDTQYF; CDR3nt: TGTGCCAGCAGGACGACTAGGGGCACAGATACGCAGTATTTT
j_gene: TRBJ1-1; abundance: -; v_gene: TRBV5-4; d_gene: -; CDR3aa: CASSLEVYTEAFF; CDR3nt: TGTGCCAGCAGCTTGGAAGTATATACTGAAGCTTTCTTT
j_gene: TRBJ1-2; abundance: -; v_gene: TRBV4-2; d_gene: -; CDR3aa: CASSLDRVNRGYTF; CDR3nt: TGTGCCAGCAGCCTGGACAGAGTGAATAGGGGCTACACCTTC
j_gene: TRBJ1-5; abundance: -; v_gene: TRBV27; d_gene: -; CDR3aa: CASSLNSPAANQPQHF; CDR3nt: TGTGCCAGCAGTTTAAATTCACCGGCAGCCAATCAGCCCCAGCATTTT
j_gene: TRBJ1-2; abundance: -; v_gene: TRBV11-1; d_gene: -; CDR3aa: CASSLNEPSFGGFYGYTF; CDR3nt: TGTGCCAGCAGCTTGAATGAACCGTCCTTTGGAGGATTTTATGGCTACACCTTC
j_gene: TRBJ1-3; abundance: -; v_gene: TRBV7-3; d_gene: -; CDR3aa: CASSLGTSGNTIYF; CDR3nt: TGTGCCAGCAGCTTGGGGACCTCTGGAAACACCATATATTTT
j_gene: TRBJ1-2; abundance: -; v_gene: TRBV15; d_gene: -; CDR3aa: CATSRNGNYGYTF; CDR3nt: TGTGCCACCAGCAGAAACGGGAACTATGGCTACACCTTC
j_gene: TRBJ1-4; abundance: -; v_gene: TRBV5-1; d_gene: TRBD1; CDR3aa: CASSRQGDEKLFF; CDR3nt: TGCGCCAGCAGTCGACAGGGGGACGAAAAACTGTTTTTT
j_gene: TRBJ2-3; abundance: -; v_gene: TRBV6-5; d_gene: -; CDR3aa: CASSYPGSTDTQYF; CDR3nt: TGTGCCAGCAGTTACCCGGGTAGCACAGATACGCAGTATTTT
j_gene: TRBJ2-5; abundance: -; v_gene: TRBV28; d_gene: TRBD2; CDR3aa: CASTGSGRAQETQYF; CDR3nt: TGTGCCAGCACGGGTAGCGGGAGGGCCCAAGAGACCCAGTACTTC
j_gene: TRBJ2-4; abundance: -; v_gene: TRBV28; d_gene: -; CDR3aa: CASSSEVRAKNIQYF; CDR3nt: TGTGCCAGCTCGTCGGAGGTAAGGGCCAAAAACATTCAGTACTTC
j_gene: TRBJ2-3; abundance: -; v_gene: TRBV5-1; d_gene: TRBD2; CDR3aa: CASSEGLADYTDTQYF; CDR3nt: TGCGCCAGCAGCGAGGGACTAGCGGACTACACAGATACGCAGTATTTT